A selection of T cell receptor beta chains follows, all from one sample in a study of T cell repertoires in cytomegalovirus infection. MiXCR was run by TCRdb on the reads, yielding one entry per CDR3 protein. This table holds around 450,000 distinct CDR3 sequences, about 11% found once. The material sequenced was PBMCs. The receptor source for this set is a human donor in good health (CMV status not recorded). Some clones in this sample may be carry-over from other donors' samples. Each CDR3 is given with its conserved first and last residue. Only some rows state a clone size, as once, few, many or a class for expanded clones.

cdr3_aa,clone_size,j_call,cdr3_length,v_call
CAITSGRGVNEQFF,many,TRBJ2-1,14,TRBV10-3
CASSPPLTSRPYEQYF,NA,TRBJ2-7,16,TRBV18
CASSPGLAGGYEQYF,many,TRBJ2-7,15,TRBV12-3/TRBV12-4
CASSPGTGIYQETQYF,NA,TRBJ2-5,16,TRBV18
CSASATVKNIQYF,few,TRBJ2-4,13,TRBV29-1
CASSENEGARIYEQYF,many,TRBJ2-7,16,TRBV6-1
CASSYPRGLITLAQSSYNSPLHF,many,TRBJ1-6,23,TRBV6-6
CASSGQAPPGDIQYF,few,TRBJ2-4,15,TRBV5-1
CSAEGALSSYNEQFF,many,TRBJ2-1,15,TRBV29-1
CSGALSSGNTIYF,NA,TRBJ1-3,13,TRBV29-1
CASSIMKNQPQHF,few,TRBJ1-5,13,TRBV19
CASSPEGQGNYGYTF,many,TRBJ1-2,15,TRBV19
CASSPMGGFDTEAFF,many,TRBJ1-1,15,TRBV14
CASSSPAGGKGEQFF,many,TRBJ2-1,15,TRBV28
CASSPDVWGNQPQHF,many,TRBJ1-5,15,TRBV6-5
CASTRQGVDYGYTF,many,TRBJ1-2,14,TRBV6-5
CASSERTGVNTIYF,many,TRBJ1-3,14,TRBV2
CASSQERQGHQPQHF,few,TRBJ1-5,15,TRBV23-1
CASSNTGASNTGELFF,NA,TRBJ2-2,16,TRBV19
CAISEVTGDNEQFF,many,TRBJ2-1,14,TRBV10-3
CASTRTGLSSYEQYF,many,TRBJ2-7,15,TRBV27
CASSLIADNSPQHF,many,TRBJ1-5,14,TRBV27
CASSEAGKRTEAFF,many,TRBJ1-1,14,TRBV10-2
CASRETDRGYNQPQHF,many,TRBJ1-5,16,TRBV6-1
CASSFKIIGGYGYTF,many,TRBJ1-2,15,TRBV12-3/TRBV12-4
CASRSFGEEAFF,many,TRBJ1-1,12,TRBV19
CASSSGTNYEQYF,few,TRBJ2-7,13,TRBV5-1
CSARRGLSYEQYF,many,TRBJ2-7,13,TRBV20-1
CASSLSRGTGANVLTF,few,TRBJ2-6,16,TRBV27
CASSPGDLLSVLTF,many,TRBJ2-6,14,TRBV5-5
CASRKDSTISSYEQYF,NA,TRBJ2-7,16,TRBV2
CSADGGVGDTQYF,NA,TRBJ2-3,13,TRBV20-1
CASSVTSGPYNEQFF,many,TRBJ2-1,15,TRBV7-9
CASSYQPGGELFF,many,TRBJ2-2,13,TRBV6-2/TRBV6-3
CASKVEASNQPQHF,once,TRBJ1-5,14,TRBV2
CASRKGVHSGNTIYF,many,TRBJ1-3,15,TRBV11-2
CASSIGVFNQPQHF,many,TRBJ1-5,14,TRBV19
CASSLTHTPRGADTQYF,many,TRBJ2-3,17,TRBV7-3
CASSPIAGGPADTQYF,once,TRBJ2-3,16,TRBV11-2
CASSQVAANSGNTIYF,many,TRBJ1-3,16,TRBV4-1
CASRFGTGGKTQYF,NA,TRBJ2-5,14,TRBV6-5
CASSYGFSGNTIYF,NA,TRBJ1-3,14,TRBV6-5
CASSLVVGNEKLFF,many,TRBJ1-4,14,TRBV7-2
CSVEAGPDSLLNYGYTF,many,TRBJ1-2,17,TRBV29-1
CASSLGDSSYGYTF,few,TRBJ1-2,14,TRBV5-4
CSALPTFGTDYSNQPQHF,NA,TRBJ1-5,18,TRBV20-1
CASSYRGDTIYF,NA,TRBJ1-3,12,TRBV6-6
CASSLGDRGSEQYF,many,TRBJ2-7,14,TRBV7-8